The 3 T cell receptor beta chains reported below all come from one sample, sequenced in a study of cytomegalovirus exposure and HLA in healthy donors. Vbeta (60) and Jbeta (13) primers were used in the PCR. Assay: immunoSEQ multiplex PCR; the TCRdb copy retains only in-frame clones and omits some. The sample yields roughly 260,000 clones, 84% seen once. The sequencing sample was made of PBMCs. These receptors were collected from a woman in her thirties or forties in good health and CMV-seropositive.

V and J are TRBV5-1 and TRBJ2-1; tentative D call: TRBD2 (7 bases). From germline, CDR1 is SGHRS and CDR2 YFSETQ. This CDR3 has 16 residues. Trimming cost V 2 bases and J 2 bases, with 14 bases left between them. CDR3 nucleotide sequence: TGCGCCAGCAGCTTCTCGGGGGGCGCCACCTACAATGAGCAGTTCTTC. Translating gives CASSFSGGATYNEQFF.

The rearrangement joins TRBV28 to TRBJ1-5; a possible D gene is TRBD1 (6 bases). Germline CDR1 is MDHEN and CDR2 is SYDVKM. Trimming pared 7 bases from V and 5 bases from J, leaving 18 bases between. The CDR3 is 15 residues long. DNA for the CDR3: TGTGCCAGCAACCCGGCTGGGACACCTGATCAGCCCCAGCATTTT. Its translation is CASNPAGTPDQPQHF.

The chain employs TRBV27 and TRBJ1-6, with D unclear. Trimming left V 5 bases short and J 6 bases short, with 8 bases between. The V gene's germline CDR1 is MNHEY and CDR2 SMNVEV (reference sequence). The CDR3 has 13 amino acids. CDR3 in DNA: TGTGCCAGCAGTATCTCTTCTAATTCACCCCTCCACTTT. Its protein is CASSISSNSPLHF.